A single sample gave rise to the 8 T cell receptor beta chains below, sequenced in a study of response to subunit inactivated influenza vaccine. TCRdb used MiXCR to reprocess the RT-PCR reads, holding one entry per CDR3 protein. Here the sample spans around 530,000 distinct CDR3 sequences, 16% being singletons. Specimen: CD4+ T cells sorted from PBMCs, collected about 24 months after vaccination. All receptors derive from a man in his fifties or sixties who received an inactivated influenza vaccine.

The gene calls are TRBV20-1 and TRBJ2-1, with 14 nucleotides matching TRBD2. The CDR3 has 15 amino acids. The V gene's germline CDR1 is DFQATT and CDR2 SNEGSKA (reference sequence). After removal of 3 bases from V and 6 bases from J, the junction contained 4 bases not matched to a gene. The CDR3 region is CSASRTSGRTNEQFF. The CDR3, as DNA: TGCAGTGCTAGTCGGACTAGCGGGAGGACCAATGAGCAGTTCTTC.

This clonotype has more than one count but fewer than ten. The chain is built from TRBV7-2 and TRBJ1-2; 11 bases line up with TRBD1. Losses at the gene ends were 5 bases for V and 3 bases for J; bases not matched to a gene: 5. CDR1 SGHTA and CDR2 FQGNSA come from the germline V gene. The CDR3 extends over 15 amino acids. The CDR3 here is CASSLPGQGDYGYTF. CDR3 nucleotides: TGTGCCAGCAGCCTCCCGGGACAGGGGGACTATGGCTACACCTTC. Supplemented by reference TRBV7-2 and TRBJ1-2, the full variable domain reads GAGVSQSPSNKVTEKGKDVELRCDPISGHTALYWYRQSLGQGLEFLIYFQGNSAPDKSGLPSDRFSAERTGGSVSTLTIQRTQQEDSAVYLCASSLPGQGDYGYTFGSGTRLTVV.

This clonotype was detected only a few times. V and J are TRBV29-1 and TRBJ2-1, with 10 bases matching TRBD2. The CDR3 length is 15 residues. The germline V gene encodes CDR1 SQVTM and CDR2 ANQGSEA. J gave up 4 bases and V 7 bases, and 10 bases lay outside the gene matches. The CDR3 loop reads CSALQGLADYNEQFF. The CDR3 nucleotides read TGCAGCGCCCTCCAAGGACTAGCGGATTACAATGAGCAGTTCTTC.

This clonotype has ten or more counts. This rearrangement joins TRBV5-1 to TRBJ2-3; D is perhaps TRBD1 (5 bases). CDR1 SGHRS and CDR2 YFSETQ come from the germline V gene. Trimming took 3 bases from V and 5 from J, leaving 13 bases between them. The CDR3 has 14 residues. CDR3 DNA: TGCGCCAGCAGCTCCGGCCCCAGGGAAGATACGCAGTATTTT. It specifies CASSSGPREDTQYF.

This clonotype was recorded at least ten times. V and J are TRBV6-1 and TRBJ2-3; the D gene is possibly TRBD2 (6 bases). V was clipped by 10 bases and J by 4 bases, with 21 bases between them. In germline, CDR1 is MNHNS, CDR2 SASEGT. This CDR3 has 15 residues. CDR3 in DNA: TGTGCCACCTCAAGGGGAGGAGGATCGCCAGATACGCAGTATTTT. Residues: CATSRGGGSPDTQYF.

V usage is TRBV3-1 and J usage is TRBJ2-3; D is ambiguous. CDR1 is LGHDT and CDR2 is YNNKEL in the germline V gene (reference sequence). V lost 2 bases to trimming and J lost 3 bases, with 6 bases between them. This CDR3 region has 13 residues. The DNA of the CDR3 is TGTGCCAGCAGCCAAATCCTGACAGATACGCAGTATTTT. The encoded protein is CASSQILTDTQYF.

V usage is TRBV10-3 and J usage is TRBJ2-1; no clear D gene. This CDR3 has 13 amino acids. CDR1 is ENHRY, CDR2 SYGVKD, per germline. V lost 10 bases and J lost 6, with 16 bases in between. CDR3 residues: CATQREDLNEQFF. The CDR3, as DNA: TGTGCCACACAGAGAGAAGACCTCAATGAGCAGTTCTTC.

This clonotype has only a few counts. This chain uses TRBV12-3 or TRBV12-4 with TRBJ2-3; D gene unclear. V dropped 6 bases and J dropped 4 bases, with 11 bases sitting between them. There are 13 residues in the CDR3. The DNA for the CDR3 is TGTGCCAGCAGACGGCCCGGGCCAGATACGCAGTATTTT. Its protein product is CASRRPGPDTQYF.